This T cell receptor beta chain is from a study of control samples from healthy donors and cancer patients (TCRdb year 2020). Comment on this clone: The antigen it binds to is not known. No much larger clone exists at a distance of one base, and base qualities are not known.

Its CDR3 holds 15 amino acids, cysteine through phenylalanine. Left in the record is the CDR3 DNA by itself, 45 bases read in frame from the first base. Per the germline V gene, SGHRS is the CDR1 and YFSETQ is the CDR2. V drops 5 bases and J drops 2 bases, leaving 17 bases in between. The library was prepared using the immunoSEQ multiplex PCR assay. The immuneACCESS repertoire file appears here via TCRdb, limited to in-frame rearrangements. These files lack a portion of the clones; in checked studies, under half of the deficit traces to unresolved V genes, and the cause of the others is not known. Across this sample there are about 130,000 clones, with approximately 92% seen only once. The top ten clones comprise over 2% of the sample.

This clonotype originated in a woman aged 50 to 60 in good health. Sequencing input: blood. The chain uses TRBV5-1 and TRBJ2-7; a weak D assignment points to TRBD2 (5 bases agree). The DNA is TGCGCCAGCAGTCTATCGAGGGCCCCAGCCTACGAGCAGTACTTC. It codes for CASSLSRAPAYEQYF.